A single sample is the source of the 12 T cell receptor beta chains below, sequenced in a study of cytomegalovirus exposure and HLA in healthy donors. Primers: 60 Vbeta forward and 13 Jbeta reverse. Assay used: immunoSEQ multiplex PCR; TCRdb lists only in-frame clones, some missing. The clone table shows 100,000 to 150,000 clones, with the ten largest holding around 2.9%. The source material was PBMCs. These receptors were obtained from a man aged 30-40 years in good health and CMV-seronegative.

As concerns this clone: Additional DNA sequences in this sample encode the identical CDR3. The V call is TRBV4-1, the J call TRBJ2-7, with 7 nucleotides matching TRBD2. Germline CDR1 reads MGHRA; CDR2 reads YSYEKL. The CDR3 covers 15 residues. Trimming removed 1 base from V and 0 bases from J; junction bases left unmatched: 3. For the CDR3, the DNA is TGCGCCAGCAGCCAAGGAACTAGCGTCTCCTACGAGCAGTACTTC. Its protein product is CASSQGTSVSYEQYF.

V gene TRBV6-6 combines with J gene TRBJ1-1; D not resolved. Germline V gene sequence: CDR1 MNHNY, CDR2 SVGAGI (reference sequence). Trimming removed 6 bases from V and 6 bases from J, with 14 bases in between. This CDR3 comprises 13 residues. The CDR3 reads CASSPGFLSEAFF. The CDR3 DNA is TGTGCCAGCAGCCCCGGGTTTCTTTCTGAAGCTTTCTTT.

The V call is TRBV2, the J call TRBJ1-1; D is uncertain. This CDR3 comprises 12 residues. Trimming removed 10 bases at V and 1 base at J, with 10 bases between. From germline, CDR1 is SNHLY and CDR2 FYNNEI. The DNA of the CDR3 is TGTGCCATACGGGTGGGGAACACTGAAGCTTTCTTT. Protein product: CAIRVGNTEAFF. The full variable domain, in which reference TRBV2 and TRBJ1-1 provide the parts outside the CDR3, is EPEVTQTPSHQVTQMGQEVILRCVPISNHLYFYWYRQILGQKVEFLVSFYNNEISEKSEIFDDQFSVERPDGSNFTLKIRSTKLEDSAMYFCAIRVGNTEAFFGQGTRLTVV.

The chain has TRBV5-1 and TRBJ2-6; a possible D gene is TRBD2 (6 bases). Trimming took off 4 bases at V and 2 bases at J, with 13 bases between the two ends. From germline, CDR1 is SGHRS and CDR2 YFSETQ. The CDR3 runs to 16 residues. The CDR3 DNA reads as TGCGCCAGCAGCGCGGGGAGATCTGCTGGGGCCAACGTCCTGACTTTC. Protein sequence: CASSAGRSAGANVLTF.

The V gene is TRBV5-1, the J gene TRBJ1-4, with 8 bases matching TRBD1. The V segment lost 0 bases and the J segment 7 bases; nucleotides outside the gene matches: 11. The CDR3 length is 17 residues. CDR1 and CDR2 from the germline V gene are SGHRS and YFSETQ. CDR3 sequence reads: CASSLAMGGTGGEKLFF. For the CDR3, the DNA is TGCGCCAGCAGCTTGGCCATGGGCGGGACAGGAGGTGAAAAACTGTTTTTT.

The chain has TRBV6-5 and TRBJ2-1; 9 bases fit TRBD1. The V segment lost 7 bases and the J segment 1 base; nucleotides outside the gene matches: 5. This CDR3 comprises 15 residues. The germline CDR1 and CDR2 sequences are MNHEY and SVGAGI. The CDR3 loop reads CASTPDRGSYNEQFF. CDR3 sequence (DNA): TGTGCCAGCACCCCGGACAGGGGATCCTACAATGAGCAGTTCTTC.

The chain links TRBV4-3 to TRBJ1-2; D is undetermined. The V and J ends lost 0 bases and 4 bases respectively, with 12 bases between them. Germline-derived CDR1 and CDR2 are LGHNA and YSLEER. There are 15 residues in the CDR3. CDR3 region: CASSQDNTFAYGYTF. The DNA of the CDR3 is TGCGCCAGCAGCCAAGATAACACCTTTGCCTATGGCTACACCTTC.

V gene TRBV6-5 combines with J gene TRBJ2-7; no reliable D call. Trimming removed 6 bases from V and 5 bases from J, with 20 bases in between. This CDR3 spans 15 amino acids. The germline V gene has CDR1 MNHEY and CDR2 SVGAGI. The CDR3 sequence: CASRLQTLADDEQYF. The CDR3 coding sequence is TGTGCCAGCAGACTCCAGACTCTGGCCGACGACGAGCAGTACTTC.

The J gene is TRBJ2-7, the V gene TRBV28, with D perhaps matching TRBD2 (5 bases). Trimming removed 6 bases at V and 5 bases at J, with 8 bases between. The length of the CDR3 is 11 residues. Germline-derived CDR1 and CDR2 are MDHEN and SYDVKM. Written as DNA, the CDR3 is TGTGCCAGCAGGCGGGCGGACGAGCAGTACTTC. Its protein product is CASRRADEQYF.

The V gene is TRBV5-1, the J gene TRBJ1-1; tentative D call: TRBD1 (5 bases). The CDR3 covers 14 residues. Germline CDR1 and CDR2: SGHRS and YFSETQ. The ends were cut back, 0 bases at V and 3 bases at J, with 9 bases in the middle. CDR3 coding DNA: TGCGCCAGCAGCTTGGCTTCCAGGGACACTGAAGCTTTCTTT. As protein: CASSLASRDTEAFF.

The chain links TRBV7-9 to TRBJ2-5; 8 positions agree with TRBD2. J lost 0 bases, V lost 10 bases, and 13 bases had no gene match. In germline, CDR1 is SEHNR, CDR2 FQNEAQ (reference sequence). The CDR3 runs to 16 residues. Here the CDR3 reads CATAGGSSGHQETQYF. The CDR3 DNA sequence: TGTGCCACCGCGGGGGGATCTAGCGGCCACCAAGAGACCCAGTACTTC.

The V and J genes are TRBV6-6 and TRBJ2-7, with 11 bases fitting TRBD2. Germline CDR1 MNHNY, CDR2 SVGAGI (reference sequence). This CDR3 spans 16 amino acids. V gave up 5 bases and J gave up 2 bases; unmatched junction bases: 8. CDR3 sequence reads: CASSPGGLAETYEQYF. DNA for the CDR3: TGTGCCAGCAGTCCGGGGGGACTAGCGGAGACCTACGAGCAGTACTTC.